These T cell receptor beta chains were read from a single sample in a study of early T cells in non-severe SARS-CoV-2 infection. TCRdb re-called the 5' RACE reads through MiXCR, storing one row per CDR3 protein. The sample holds approximately 30,000 distinct CDR3 sequences, roughly 7% seen once. Sequenced: whole blood. Receptor source: an adult who was a healthcare worker with PCR-confirmed SARS-CoV-2 infection or an uninfected control (not recorded which). CDR3s include the opening cysteine and the closing phenylalanine or tryptophan. D genes are given only for firm matches. The size of a clone is reported for some rows only, either as once, few or many, or as a class for expanded clones.

d_gene: .; j_gene: TRBJ2-4; v_gene: TRBV25-1; abundance: .; CDR3aa: CSSSELAGGVKNIQYF; CDR3nt: TGTTCCAGCAGTGAGTTGGCAGGGGGGGTCAAAAACATTCAGTACTTC
d_gene: .; j_gene: TRBJ1-1; v_gene: TRBV6-1; abundance: many; CDR3aa: CASSAETADTEAFF; CDR3nt: TGTGCCAGCAGTGCTGAGACGGCGGACACTGAAGCTTTCTTT
d_gene: TRBD1; j_gene: TRBJ2-7; v_gene: TRBV28; abundance: .; CDR3aa: CASSLYISPGTGSYEQYF; CDR3nt: TGTGCCAGCAGTTTATACATTTCCCCCGGGACAGGGTCCTACGAGCAGTACTTC
d_gene: TRBD1; j_gene: TRBJ2-1; v_gene: TRBV7-6; abundance: few; CDR3aa: CASSQIYRGDEQFF; CDR3nt: TGTGCCAGCAGCCAAATTTACAGGGGAGATGAGCAGTTCTTC
d_gene: .; j_gene: TRBJ2-1; v_gene: TRBV6-2/TRBV6-3; abundance: many; CDR3aa: CASRLYNEQFF; CDR3nt: TGTGCCAGCAGACTATACAATGAGCAGTTCTTC
d_gene: TRBD1; j_gene: TRBJ1-2; v_gene: TRBV27; abundance: many; CDR3aa: CASTLRQGLGYTF; CDR3nt: TGTGCCAGCACTCTTCGACAGGGCCTAGGCTACACCTTC
d_gene: TRBD1; j_gene: TRBJ2-7; v_gene: TRBV6-1; abundance: few; CDR3aa: CASSEGSLDRRYEQYF; CDR3nt: TGTGCCAGCAGTGAAGGATCCCTGGACAGGCGCTACGAGCAGTACTTC
d_gene: .; j_gene: TRBJ1-1; v_gene: TRBV4-3; abundance: many; CDR3aa: CASSQGPRVEAFF; CDR3nt: TGCGCCAGCAGCCAGGGGCCCAGGGTTGAAGCTTTCTTT
d_gene: .; j_gene: TRBJ2-5; v_gene: TRBV7-9; abundance: many; CDR3aa: CASSQETTQYF; CDR3nt: TGTGCCAGCAGCCAAGAGACGACCCAGTACTTC
d_gene: .; j_gene: TRBJ2-7; v_gene: TRBV7-9; abundance: many; CDR3aa: CASSPGGLGSYEQYF; CDR3nt: TGTGCCAGCAGCCCCGGGGGATTAGGCTCCTACGAGCAGTACTTC
d_gene: TRBD1; j_gene: TRBJ2-7; v_gene: TRBV20-1; abundance: many; CDR3aa: CSAAGQAHEQYF; CDR3nt: TGCAGTGCCGCCGGACAGGCCCACGAGCAGTACTTC
d_gene: .; j_gene: TRBJ1-5; v_gene: TRBV7-2; abundance: many; CDR3aa: CASSLGSGNQPQHF; CDR3nt: TGTGCCAGCAGCTTGGGGTCGGGCAATCAGCCCCAGCATTTT
d_gene: TRBD2; j_gene: TRBJ2-1; v_gene: TRBV7-9; abundance: .; CDR3aa: CASGRVNEQFF; CDR3nt: TGTGCCAGCGGGAGGGTGAATGAGCAGTTCTTC
d_gene: .; j_gene: TRBJ1-6; v_gene: TRBV4-1; abundance: many; CDR3aa: CASSQPGGGSPLHF; CDR3nt: TGCGCCAGCAGCCAACCCGGGGGAGGGTCACCCCTCCACTTT
d_gene: TRBD1; j_gene: TRBJ1-5; v_gene: TRBV11-3; abundance: many; CDR3aa: CASRYDRGPVRNQPQHF; CDR3nt: TGTGCCAGCAGGTATGACAGGGGGCCCGTCCGGAATCAGCCCCAGCATTTT
d_gene: .; j_gene: TRBJ1-2; v_gene: TRBV4-3; abundance: .; CDR3aa: CASSRRGPYGYTF; CDR3nt: TGCGCCAGCAGCAGGAGGGGCCCCTATGGCTACACCTTC
d_gene: .; j_gene: TRBJ1-5; v_gene: TRBV20-1; abundance: many; CDR3aa: CSAFGQRNQPQHF; CDR3nt: TGCAGTGCGTTCGGACAGCGTAATCAGCCCCAGCATTTT
d_gene: .; j_gene: TRBJ2-7; v_gene: TRBV10-3; abundance: many; CDR3aa: CAISESSYEQYF; CDR3nt: TGTGCCATCAGTGAGTCGTCCTACGAGCAGTACTTC
d_gene: TRBD2; j_gene: TRBJ2-1; v_gene: TRBV7-2; abundance: many; CDR3aa: CASSLSGRLAGVYNEQFF; CDR3nt: TGTGCCAGCAGCTTAAGTGGGCGGCTAGCGGGAGTGTACAATGAGCAGTTCTTC
d_gene: TRBD2; j_gene: TRBJ2-3; v_gene: TRBV12-3/TRBV12-4; abundance: .; CDR3aa: CASSSTRTSGSADTQYF; CDR3nt: TGTGCCAGCAGTTCTACCCGGACTAGCGGGAGTGCAGATACGCAGTATTTT
d_gene: .; j_gene: TRBJ2-7; v_gene: TRBV30; abundance: few; CDR3aa: CAWSPRDGSYEQYF; CDR3nt: TGTGCCTGGAGTCCACGGGACGGCTCCTACGAGCAGTACTTC
d_gene: TRBD1; j_gene: TRBJ1-2; v_gene: TRBV28; abundance: many; CDR3aa: CASSTGQGTGGYTF; CDR3nt: TGTGCCAGCAGTACCGGACAGGGGACGGGGGGCTACACCTTC
d_gene: TRBD2; j_gene: TRBJ2-4; v_gene: TRBV12-3/TRBV12-4; abundance: many; CDR3aa: CASSIGLAGGSAKNIQYF; CDR3nt: TGTGCCAGCAGCATCGGACTAGCGGGTGGGTCTGCCAAAAACATTCAGTACTTC
d_gene: .; j_gene: TRBJ2-1; v_gene: TRBV20-1; abundance: many; CDR3aa: CSASPVNNEQFF; CDR3nt: TGCAGTGCTAGTCCGGTAAACAATGAGCAGTTCTTC
d_gene: .; j_gene: TRBJ1-2; v_gene: TRBV18; abundance: many; CDR3aa: CASSPDSLYGYTF; CDR3nt: TGTGCCAGCTCACCAGACAGTCTATATGGCTACACCTTC
d_gene: TRBD1; j_gene: TRBJ1-5; v_gene: TRBV6-1; abundance: many; CDR3aa: CASSGRNTAGGASGNQPQHF; CDR3nt: TGTGCCAGCAGTGGGCGAAATACGGCAGGGGGTGCGTCGGGCAATCAGCCCCAGCATTTT
d_gene: .; j_gene: TRBJ2-5; v_gene: TRBV6-5; abundance: many; CDR3aa: CASQGLGTPGETQYF; CDR3nt: TGTGCCAGTCAGGGCTTGGGGACACCAGGAGAGACCCAGTACTTC
d_gene: .; j_gene: TRBJ1-1; v_gene: TRBV10-2; abundance: many; CDR3aa: CASRQGPNTEAFF; CDR3nt: TGCGCCAGCAGACAAGGGCCGAACACTGAAGCTTTCTTT
d_gene: TRBD1; j_gene: TRBJ2-5; v_gene: TRBV7-2; abundance: many; CDR3aa: CASRRQGLGETQYF; CDR3nt: TGTGCCAGCAGGAGACAGGGGCTGGGGGAGACCCAGTACTTC
d_gene: .; j_gene: TRBJ1-6; v_gene: TRBV28; abundance: .; CDR3aa: CASSLGPILPLHF; CDR3nt: TGTGCCAGCAGTTTAGGCCCGATTTTACCCCTCCACTTT
d_gene: TRBD2; j_gene: TRBJ2-1; v_gene: TRBV3-1; abundance: many; CDR3aa: CASSHDGSSGNNEQFF; CDR3nt: TGTGCCAGCAGCCACGATGGGTCTAGCGGTAACAATGAGCAGTTCTTC
d_gene: TRBD1; j_gene: TRBJ1-5; v_gene: TRBV6-2/TRBV6-3; abundance: .; CDR3aa: CASSYGTGYSNQPQHF; CDR3nt: TGTGCCAGCAGTTATGGGACAGGATATAGCAATCAGCCCCAGCATTTT
d_gene: TRBD2; j_gene: TRBJ2-1; v_gene: TRBV18; abundance: once; CDR3aa: CTSSPSGKGFNEQFF; CDR3nt: TGTACCAGCTCACCTAGCGGGAAAGGTTTCAATGAGCAGTTCTTC
d_gene: .; j_gene: TRBJ2-3; v_gene: TRBV5-8; abundance: many; CDR3aa: CASSTWTSADTQYF; CDR3nt: TGTGCCAGCAGCACCTGGACCAGCGCAGATACGCAGTATTTT
d_gene: .; j_gene: TRBJ1-5; v_gene: TRBV6-5; abundance: many; CDR3aa: CASSYSGQGNQPQHF; CDR3nt: TGTGCCAGCAGTTACTCTGGGCAGGGGAATCAGCCCCAGCATTTT
d_gene: .; j_gene: TRBJ2-2; v_gene: TRBV19; abundance: many; CDR3aa: CASTLLPTGANTGELFF; CDR3nt: TGTGCCAGTACCCTATTACCCACGGGAGCGAACACCGGGGAGCTGTTTTTT
d_gene: .; j_gene: TRBJ1-2; v_gene: TRBV5-6; abundance: many; CDR3aa: CASSLEGDANYGYTF; CDR3nt: TGTGCCAGCAGCTTGGAAGGCGATGCTAACTATGGCTACACCTTC
d_gene: .; j_gene: TRBJ2-2; v_gene: TRBV29-1; abundance: .; CDR3aa: CSVGRGMNTGELFF; CDR3nt: TGCAGCGTCGGTCGGGGAATGAACACCGGGGAGCTGTTTTTT
d_gene: .; j_gene: TRBJ2-7; v_gene: TRBV12-3/TRBV12-4; abundance: many; CDR3aa: CASSSGYEQYF; CDR3nt: TGTGCCAGCAGTTCCGGCTACGAGCAGTACTTC
d_gene: .; j_gene: TRBJ2-1; v_gene: TRBV3-1; abundance: many; CDR3aa: CASSQSRVGNEQFF; CDR3nt: TGTGCCAGCAGCCAGTCAAGAGTAGGCAATGAGCAGTTCTTC
d_gene: .; j_gene: TRBJ1-1; v_gene: TRBV13; abundance: many; CDR3aa: CASSRDRKSTEAFF; CDR3nt: TGTGCCAGCAGCCGTGACAGGAAGTCCACTGAAGCTTTCTTT
d_gene: TRBD1; j_gene: TRBJ1-1; v_gene: TRBV9; abundance: few; CDR3aa: CASSVLGQKNTEAFF; CDR3nt: TGTGCCAGCAGCGTTTTGGGACAGAAGAACACTGAAGCTTTCTTT
d_gene: TRBD1; j_gene: TRBJ1-2; v_gene: TRBV20-1; abundance: many; CDR3aa: CSASRPWDRVRYGYTF; CDR3nt: TGCAGTGCTAGTCGACCCTGGGACAGGGTACGCTATGGCTACACCTTC
d_gene: .; j_gene: TRBJ2-1; v_gene: TRBV19; abundance: many; CDR3aa: CASEDAGYNEQFF; CDR3nt: TGTGCCAGTGAGGACGCGGGCTACAATGAGCAGTTCTTC
d_gene: TRBD1; j_gene: TRBJ1-1; v_gene: TRBV7-6; abundance: .; CDR3aa: CASSHRLEGQGDMNTEAFF; CDR3nt: TGTGCCAGCAGCCACCGCCTGGAGGGACAGGGGGATATGAACACTGAAGCTTTCTTT
d_gene: TRBD1; j_gene: TRBJ1-2; v_gene: TRBV20-1; abundance: .; CDR3aa: CSAPRLGQGARYTF; CDR3nt: TGCAGTGCCCCCCGCTTAGGACAGGGGGCGAGGTACACCTTC
d_gene: TRBD2; j_gene: TRBJ2-7; v_gene: TRBV28; abundance: many; CDR3aa: CASRRGLAGGEQYF; CDR3nt: TGTGCCAGCAGGCGGGGACTAGCGGGGGGAGAGCAGTACTTC
d_gene: .; j_gene: TRBJ1-6; v_gene: TRBV28; abundance: few; CDR3aa: CASSRNSPLHF; CDR3nt: TGTGCCAGCAGTCGGAATTCACCCCTCCACTTT
d_gene: .; j_gene: TRBJ2-2; v_gene: TRBV12-3/TRBV12-4; abundance: many; CDR3aa: CASRPSGLNTGELFF; CDR3nt: TGTGCCAGCAGACCATCAGGACTTAACACCGGGGAGCTGTTTTTT